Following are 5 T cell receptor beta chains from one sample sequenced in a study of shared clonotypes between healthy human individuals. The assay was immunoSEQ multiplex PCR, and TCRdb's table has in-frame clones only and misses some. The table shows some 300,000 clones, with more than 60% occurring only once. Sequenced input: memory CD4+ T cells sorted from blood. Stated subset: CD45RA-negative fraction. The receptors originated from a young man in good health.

The CDR3 sequence: CATSLGALGPGDTQYF. The CDR3 bases are TGTGCCACCAGCTTGGGGGCGCTTGGTCCCGGGGATACGCAGTATTTT. The chain is built from TRBV15 and TRBJ2-3; D is perhaps TRBD1 (6 bases). CDR1 is LNHNV and CDR2 is YYDKDF in the germline V gene (reference sequence). With 5 bases removed from V and 6 bases from J, the gap between germline ends came to 21 bases. CDR3 length equals 16 residues.

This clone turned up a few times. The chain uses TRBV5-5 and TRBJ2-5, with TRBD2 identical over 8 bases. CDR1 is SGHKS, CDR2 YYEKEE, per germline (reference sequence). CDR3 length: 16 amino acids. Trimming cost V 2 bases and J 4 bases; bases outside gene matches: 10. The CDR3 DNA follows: TGTGCCAGCAGCTTATTGCCGGGAGGGCCTCGAGAGACCCAGTACTTC. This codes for CASSLLPGGPRETQYF.

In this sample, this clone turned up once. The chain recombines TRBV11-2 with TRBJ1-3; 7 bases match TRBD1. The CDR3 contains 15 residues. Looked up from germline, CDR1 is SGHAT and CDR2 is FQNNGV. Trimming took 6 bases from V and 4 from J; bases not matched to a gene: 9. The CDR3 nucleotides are TGTGCCAGCAGGCCGACAGGGTTTGTGGGAAACACCATATATTTT. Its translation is CASRPTGFVGNTIYF.

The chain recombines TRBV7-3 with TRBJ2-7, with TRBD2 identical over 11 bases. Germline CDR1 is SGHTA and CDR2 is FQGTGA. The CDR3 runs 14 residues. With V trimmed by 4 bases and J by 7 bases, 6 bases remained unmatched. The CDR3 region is CASSSGLAGGEQYF. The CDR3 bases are TGTGCCAGCAGCTCCGGACTAGCGGGTGGTGAGCAGTACTTC.

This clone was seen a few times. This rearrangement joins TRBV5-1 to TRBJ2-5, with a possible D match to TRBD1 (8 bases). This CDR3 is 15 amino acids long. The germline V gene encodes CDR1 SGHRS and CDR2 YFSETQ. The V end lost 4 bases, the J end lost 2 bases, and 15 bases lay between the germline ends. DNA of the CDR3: TGCGCCAGCAGCCTCGGACAGGGAGGGCAAGAGACCCAGTACTTC. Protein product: CASSLGQGGQETQYF.